This T cell receptor beta chain was obtained from a study of graft-versus-host responses after intestinal transplantation. Clones were read by immunoSEQ multiplex PCR, and TCRdb kept only the in-frame ones, dropping some. The repertoire holds about 57,000 clones, with 85% to 90% as singletons. Per the germline V gene, CDR1 is SGHRS and CDR2 is YFSETQ. There are 14 residues in the CDR3. With V trimmed by 6 bases and J by 5 bases, 10 bases remained unmatched. V and J are TRBV5-1 and TRBJ1-1, with TRBD1 identical over 7 bases. Source: PBMCs, taken 26 days after transplant. The source is a human patient who received an intestinal transplant, so some T cells may come from the graft donor. The CDR3 region is CASTGGQVGTEAFF. In nucleotides, the CDR3 is TGCGCCAGCACCGGAGGACAGGTGGGAACTGAAGCTTTCTTT. Based on the CDR3 plus reference TRBV5-1 and TRBJ1-1, the full variable domain is KAGVTQTPRYLIKTRGQQVTLSCSPISGHRSVSWYQQTPGQGLQFLFEYFSETQRNKGNFPGRFSGRQFSNSRSEMNVSTLELGDSALYLCASTGGQVGTEAFFGQGTRLTVV.